This T cell receptor beta chain is drawn from a study of blood T cell repertoires in COVID-19 (dated by TCRdb to the early 2020s). Background for the entire study: Samples covering the acute and convalescent phases of COVID-19 were provided by collaborators in the United States, Italy and Spain. The material from the prospective study consisted of cDNA or gDNA derived from T cells, B-cell-depleted T cells, or PBMCs. Deeply sampled blood TCRbeta repertoires from subjects exposed to, actively infected with, or recovered from COVID-19 were included in the dataset. A freely available public database, intended as a resource for researchers studying the immune response to SARS-CoV-2, is where the repertoires were released. The samples were drawn from two sources: the first 160 participants of the ongoing ImmuneRACE study, and fewer than 1,500 subjects contributed by 6 global collaborators. The sample metadata nearly always contained a de-identified subject ID, COVID-19 status, age in years and sex. Where available, HLA class I and class II types were taken from metadata supplied by the sample provider and were not determined by assay-based typing.

TCRbeta CDR3 regions were amplified from genomic DNA by means of the immunoSEQ Assay, a bias-controlled multiplex PCR. As for the authors' bioinformatics: Within the assay, amplification of reference gene primers was used to estimate how many nucleated cells each sample contained. To quantify the absolute abundance of each unique TCRbeta CDR3 rearrangement, sequence reads were collapsed and filtered. Productive Simpson clonality was computed per sample as the square root of Simpson's diversity index over productive rearrangements. TCRdb provides this immuneACCESS table in a form limited to in-frame rearrangements. Some clones are lacking; in checked studies, under half of them reflect an unresolved V gene, and why the rest are absent is not known. That table furnishes V, J and clone size, whereas the DNA furnished D and trimming. The table for this sample lists some 230,000 clones; 85% of them were counted only once. Around 3% of the sample is held by the ten biggest clonotypes.

The study at large found these results: How much clinical and demographic metadata was included differed by source and by participant, and the metadata was provided uncurated.

The trim is 3 bases for V and 0 bases for J, with a gap of 17 bases between the germline ends. Spanning cysteine to phenylalanine, the CDR3 consists of 17 amino acids. Only the CDR3 region is kept as DNA, spanning 51 bases read in frame from base 1. CDR1 and CDR2 are drawn from the germline V gene: SGHDN, FVKESK. Comment on this clone: Which antigen it targets is not known. Per-base qualities were not stored, and no clone one base away is much larger.

Another Seattle source contributed samples from volunteer blood donors who had recovered from COVID-19. Whole blood was collected in K2EDTA tubes by collaborating institutions according to the institutions' own protocols. Collaborator samples were shipped for TCRbeta analysis as frozen whole blood, isolated PBMCs, or DNA extracted from either sample type. In this chain, TRBV14 is recombined with TRBJ2-5; the D region possibly corresponds to TRBD1 (6 bases align). The sequenced material came from peripheral blood. The origin of this receptor is a middle-aged man who had recovered from COVID-19. DNA sequence: TGTGCCAGCAGCCAGAGGGCCCTAGGACAGTACCAAGAGACCCAGTACTTC. Translated, it reads CASSQRALGQYQETQYF.